What follows is one TCR beta chain and its context. The CDR3 length is 14 residues. V lost 4 bases to trimming and J lost 4 bases, with 15 bases between them. Germline values: CDR1 SGHNT, CDR2 YYREEE (reference sequence). There were TCR beta CDR3 regions amplified from RNA transcripts. TCR CDR3 underwent first-round RT-PCR with the HTBI primer set. TCRdb passed the multiplex PCR reads through MiXCR, listing each CDR3 protein once. Counted here are roughly 800,000 distinct CDR3 sequences, over 35% occurring once; the ten biggest clones make up approximately 10%. This specimen comes from a study of T cells in Graves' hyperthyroidism and ophthalmopathy.

The clonotype comes from a young man with Graves' hyperthyroidism. The material sequenced was blood. The V and J genes are TRBV5-4 and TRBJ2-7; no definite D call. The CDR3 loop is CASSPGLSIYEQYF. The CDR3 nucleotides are TGTGCCAGCAGCCCGGGCCTATCCATTTACGAGCAGTACTTC.